The clone carrying this T cell receptor (beta chain) has a single count. Its target is unknown. The entry originates in a study of B cell selection in AIRE deficiency. Measured with immunoSEQ multiplex PCR; TCRdb has only the in-frame clones, and not every one. The data show about 24,000 clones, roughly 96% seen once. V lost 4 bases and J 4 bases, leaving 10 bases between the germline ends. Germline CDR1 is LNHDA and CDR2 is SQIVND (reference sequence). This CDR3 has 14 residues. CD4+CD127+ cells were sorted as the conventional CD4 T cells. General observations from the study: In TCRBV usage, CDR3 length and diversity, patient Tconv and Treg cells matched healthy donors. Roughly a third of healthy-shared Treg TCRbeta sequences appeared in patient Tconv cells.

Sequences were obtained from CD4+CD127+ conventional T cells sorted from PBMCs. The gene calls are TRBV19 and TRBJ2-2, with a tentative D call TRBD2 (7 bases). The receptor was derived from a human donor in good health. CDR3 loop: CASSSGGLTGELFF. CDR3 in DNA: TGTGCCAGTAGTAGCGGGGGCCTCACCGGGGAGCTGTTTTTT.